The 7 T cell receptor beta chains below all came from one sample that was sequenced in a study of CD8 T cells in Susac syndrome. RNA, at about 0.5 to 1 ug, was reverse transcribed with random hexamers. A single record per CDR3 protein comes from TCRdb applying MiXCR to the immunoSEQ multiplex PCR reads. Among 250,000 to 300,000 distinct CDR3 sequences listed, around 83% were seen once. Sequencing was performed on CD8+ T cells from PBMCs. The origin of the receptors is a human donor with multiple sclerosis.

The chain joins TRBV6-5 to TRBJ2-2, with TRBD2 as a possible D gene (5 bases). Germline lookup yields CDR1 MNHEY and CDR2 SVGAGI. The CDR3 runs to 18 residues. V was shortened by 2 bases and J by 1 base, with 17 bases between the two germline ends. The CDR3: CASSYPPLEGENTGELFF. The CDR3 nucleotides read TGTGCCAGCAGTTACCCTCCGCTCGAGGGAGAGAACACCGGGGAGCTGTTTTTT.

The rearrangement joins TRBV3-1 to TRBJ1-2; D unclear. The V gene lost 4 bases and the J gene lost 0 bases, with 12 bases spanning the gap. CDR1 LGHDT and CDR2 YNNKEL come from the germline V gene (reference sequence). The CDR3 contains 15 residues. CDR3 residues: CASSRSERSNYGYTF. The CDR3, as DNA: TGTGCCAGCAGCCGGTCAGAACGGTCTAACTATGGCTACACCTTC.

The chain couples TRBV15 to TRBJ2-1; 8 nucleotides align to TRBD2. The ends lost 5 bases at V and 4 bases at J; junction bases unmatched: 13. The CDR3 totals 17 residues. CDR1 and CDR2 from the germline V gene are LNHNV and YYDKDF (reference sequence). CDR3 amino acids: CATSSHPREGPYNEQFF. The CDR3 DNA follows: TGTGCCACCAGCTCACATCCTCGGGAGGGCCCTTACAATGAGCAGTTCTTC.

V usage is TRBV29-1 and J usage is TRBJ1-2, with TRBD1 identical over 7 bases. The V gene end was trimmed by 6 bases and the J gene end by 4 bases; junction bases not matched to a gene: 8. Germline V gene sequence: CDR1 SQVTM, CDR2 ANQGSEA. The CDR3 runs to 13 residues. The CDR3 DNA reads TGCAGCGTCCGGACAGGAAGGACCTATGGCTACACCTTC. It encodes CSVRTGRTYGYTF.

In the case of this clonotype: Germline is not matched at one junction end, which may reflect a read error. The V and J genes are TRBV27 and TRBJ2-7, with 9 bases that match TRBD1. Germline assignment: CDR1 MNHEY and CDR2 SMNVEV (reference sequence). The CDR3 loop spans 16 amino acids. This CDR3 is CASNLQGQGETYEQYF. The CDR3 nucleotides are TGTGCCAGCAATTTACAGGGACAGGGCGAGACCTACGAGCAGTACTTC.

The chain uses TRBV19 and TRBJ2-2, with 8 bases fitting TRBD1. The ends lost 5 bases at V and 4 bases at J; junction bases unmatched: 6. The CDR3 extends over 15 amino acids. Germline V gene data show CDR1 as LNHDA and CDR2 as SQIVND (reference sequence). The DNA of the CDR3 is TGTGCCAGTAGTTTGACAGGGGCGGGCACCGGGGAGCTGTTTTTT. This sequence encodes CASSLTGAGTGELFF.

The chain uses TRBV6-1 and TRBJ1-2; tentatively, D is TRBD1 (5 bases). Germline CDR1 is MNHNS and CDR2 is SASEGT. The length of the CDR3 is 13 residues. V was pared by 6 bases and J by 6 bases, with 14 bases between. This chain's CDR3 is CASSAGLFDGYTF. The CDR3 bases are TGTGCCAGCAGCGCGGGACTGTTTGATGGCTACACCTTC.